This entry concerns a single T cell receptor (beta chain). The junction departs from the called germline gene at one end, perhaps through a read error. The sample comes from a study of blood T cell repertoires in COVID-19. The CDR3 has 16 amino acids. Germline CDR1 SSHAT, CDR2 FNYEAQ (reference sequence). Sequencing was performed with immunoSEQ multiplex PCR; in TCRdb, only in-frame clones are kept and a portion is missing. The table lists 110,000 or so clones, 70% to 90% of them singletons. V is TRBV7-7 and J is TRBJ2-7; 10 bases align to TRBD1. The sequencing input was peripheral blood. This receptor was identified in a woman aged 70-85 years who had recovered from COVID-19. CDR3 nucleotides: TGTGCTAGCAGCCGAACCCCGGGACAGGGGTCGTACGAGCAGTACTTC. This encodes CASSRTPGQGSYEQYF.